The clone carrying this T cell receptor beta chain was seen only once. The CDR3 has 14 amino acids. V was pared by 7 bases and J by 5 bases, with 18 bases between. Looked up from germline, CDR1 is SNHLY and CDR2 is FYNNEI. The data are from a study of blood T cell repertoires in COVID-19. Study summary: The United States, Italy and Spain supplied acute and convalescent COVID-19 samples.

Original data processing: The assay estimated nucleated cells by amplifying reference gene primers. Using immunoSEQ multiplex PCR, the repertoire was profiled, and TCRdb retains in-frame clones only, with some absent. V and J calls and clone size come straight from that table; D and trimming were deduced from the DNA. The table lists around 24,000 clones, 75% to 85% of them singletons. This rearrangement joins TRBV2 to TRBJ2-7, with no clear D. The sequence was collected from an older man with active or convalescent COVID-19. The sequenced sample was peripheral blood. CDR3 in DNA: TGTGCCAGCAAAGGTAGCTTCTTTCTCCACGAGCAGTACTTC. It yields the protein CASKGSFFLHEQYF.